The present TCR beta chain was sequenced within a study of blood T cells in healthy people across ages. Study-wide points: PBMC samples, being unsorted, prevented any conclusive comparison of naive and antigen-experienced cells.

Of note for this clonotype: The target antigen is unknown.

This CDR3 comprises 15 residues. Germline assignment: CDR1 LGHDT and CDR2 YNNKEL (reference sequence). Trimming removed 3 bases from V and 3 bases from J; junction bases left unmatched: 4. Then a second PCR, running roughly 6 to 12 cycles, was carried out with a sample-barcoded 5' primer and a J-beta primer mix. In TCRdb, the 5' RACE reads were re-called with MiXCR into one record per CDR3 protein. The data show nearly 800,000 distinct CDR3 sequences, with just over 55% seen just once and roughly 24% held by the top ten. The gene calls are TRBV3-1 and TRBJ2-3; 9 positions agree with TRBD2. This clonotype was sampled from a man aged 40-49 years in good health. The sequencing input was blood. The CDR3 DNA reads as TGTGCCAGCAGCCATGCGGGGGGGCCTACAGATACGCAGTATTTT. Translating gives CASSHAGGPTDTQYF.